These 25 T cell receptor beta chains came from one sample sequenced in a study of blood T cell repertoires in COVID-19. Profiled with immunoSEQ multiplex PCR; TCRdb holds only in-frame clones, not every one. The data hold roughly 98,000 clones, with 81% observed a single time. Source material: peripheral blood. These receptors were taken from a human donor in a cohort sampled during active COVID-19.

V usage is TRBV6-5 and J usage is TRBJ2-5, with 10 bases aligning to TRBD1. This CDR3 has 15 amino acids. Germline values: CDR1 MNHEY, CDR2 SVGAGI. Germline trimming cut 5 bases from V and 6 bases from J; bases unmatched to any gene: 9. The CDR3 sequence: CASSRKTGGMKTQYF. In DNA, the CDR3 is TGTGCCAGCAGTAGAAAGACAGGGGGCATGAAGACCCAGTACTTC.

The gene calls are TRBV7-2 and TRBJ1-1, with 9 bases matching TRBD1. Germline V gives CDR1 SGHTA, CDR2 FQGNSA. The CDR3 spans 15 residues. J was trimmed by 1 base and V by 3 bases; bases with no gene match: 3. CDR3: CASSLRGQGNTEAFF. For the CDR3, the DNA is TGTGCCAGCAGCTTGCGGGGACAGGGGAACACTGAAGCTTTCTTT.

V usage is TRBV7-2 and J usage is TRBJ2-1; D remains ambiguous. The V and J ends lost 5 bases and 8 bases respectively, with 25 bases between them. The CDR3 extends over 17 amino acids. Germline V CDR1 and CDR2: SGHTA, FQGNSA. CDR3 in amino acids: CASSPPNSAVLHDEQFF. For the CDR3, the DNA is TGTGCCAGCAGCCCCCCTAATAGTGCGGTCCTACACGATGAGCAGTTCTTC. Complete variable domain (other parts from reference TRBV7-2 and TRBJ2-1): GAGVSQSPSNKVTEKGKDVELRCDPISGHTALYWYRQSLGQGLEFLIYFQGNSAPDKSGLPSDRFSAERTGGSVSTLTIQRTQQEDSAVYLCASSPPNSAVLHDEQFFGPGTRLTVL.

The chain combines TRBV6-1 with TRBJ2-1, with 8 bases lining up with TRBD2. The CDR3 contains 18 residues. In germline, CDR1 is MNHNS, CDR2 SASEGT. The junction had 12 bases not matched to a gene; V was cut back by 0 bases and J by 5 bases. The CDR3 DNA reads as TGTGCCAGCAGTGAAGCGAGCTATGGCGGGAGGAAGGACAATGAGCAGTTCTTC. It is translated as CASSEASYGGRKDNEQFF.

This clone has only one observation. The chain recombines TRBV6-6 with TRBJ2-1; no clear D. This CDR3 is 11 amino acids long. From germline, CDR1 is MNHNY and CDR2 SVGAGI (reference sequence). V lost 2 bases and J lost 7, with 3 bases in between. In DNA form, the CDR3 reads TGTGCCAGCAGTTACATAAATGAGCAGTTCTTC. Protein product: CASSYINEQFF.

The CDR3 sequence: CASSGTGGKYNEQFF. The CDR3 coding sequence is TGTGCCAGCAGCGGGACAGGGGGCAAATACAATGAGCAGTTCTTC. V gene TRBV5-6 combines with J gene TRBJ2-1, with TRBD1 matching 12 bases. V lost 4 bases to trimming and J lost 4 bases; unmatched junction nucleotides: 3. This CDR3 spans 15 amino acids. Looked up from germline, CDR1 is SGHDT and CDR2 is YYEEEE.

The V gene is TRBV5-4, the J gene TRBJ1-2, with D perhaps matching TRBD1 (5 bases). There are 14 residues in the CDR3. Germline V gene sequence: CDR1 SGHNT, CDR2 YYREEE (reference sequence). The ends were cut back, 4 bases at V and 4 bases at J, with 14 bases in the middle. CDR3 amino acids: CASSGSGGSYGYTF. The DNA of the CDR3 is TGTGCCAGCAGCGGGTCGGGGGGAAGCTATGGCTACACCTTC.

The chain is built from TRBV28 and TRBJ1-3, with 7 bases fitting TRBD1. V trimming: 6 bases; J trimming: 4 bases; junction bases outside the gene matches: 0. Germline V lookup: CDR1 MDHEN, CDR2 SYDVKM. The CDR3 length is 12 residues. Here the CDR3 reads CASRTGGNTIYF. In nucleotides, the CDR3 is TGTGCCAGCAGGACAGGGGGAAACACCATATATTTT.

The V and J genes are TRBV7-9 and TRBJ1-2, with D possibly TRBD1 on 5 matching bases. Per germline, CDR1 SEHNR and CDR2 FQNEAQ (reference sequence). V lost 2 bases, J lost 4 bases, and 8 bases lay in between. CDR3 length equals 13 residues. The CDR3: CASSLLTGYGYTF. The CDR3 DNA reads TGTGCCAGCAGCTTACTCACAGGCTATGGCTACACCTTC. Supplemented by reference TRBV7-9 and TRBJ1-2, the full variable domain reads DTGVSQNPRHKITKRGQNVTFRCDPISEHNRLYWYRQTLGQGPEFLTYFQNEAQLEKSRLLSDRFSAERPKGSFSTLEIQRTEQGDSAMYLCASSLLTGYGYTFGSGTRLTVV.

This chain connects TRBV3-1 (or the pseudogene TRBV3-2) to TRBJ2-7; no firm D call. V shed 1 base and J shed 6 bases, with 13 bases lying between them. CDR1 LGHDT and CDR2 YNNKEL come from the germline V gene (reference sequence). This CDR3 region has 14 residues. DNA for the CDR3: TGTGCCAGCAGCCAAGTTCAGGCCTATCGCGAGCAGTACTTC. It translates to CASSQVQAYREQYF.

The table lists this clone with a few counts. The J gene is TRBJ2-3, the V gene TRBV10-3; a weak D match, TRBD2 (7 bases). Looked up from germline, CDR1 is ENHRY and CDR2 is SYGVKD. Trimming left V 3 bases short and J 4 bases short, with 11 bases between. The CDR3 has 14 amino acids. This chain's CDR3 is CAISEGGGPDTQYF. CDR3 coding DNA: TGTGCCATCAGTGAAGGGGGGGGGCCAGATACGCAGTATTTT.

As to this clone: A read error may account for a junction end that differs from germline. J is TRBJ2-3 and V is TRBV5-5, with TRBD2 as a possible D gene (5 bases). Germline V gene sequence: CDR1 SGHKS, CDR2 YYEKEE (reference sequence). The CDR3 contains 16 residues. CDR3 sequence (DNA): TGTGCCAGCAGCTTGGCGGACTCCCGACGCACGGATACGCAGTATTTT. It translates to CASSLADSRRTDTQYF. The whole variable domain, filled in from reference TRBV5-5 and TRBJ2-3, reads DAGVTQSPTHLIKTRGQQVTLRCSPISGHKSVSWYQQVLGQGPQFIFQYYEKEERGRGNFPDRFSARQFPNYSSELNVNALLLGDSALYLCASSLADSRRTDTQYFGPGTRLTVL.

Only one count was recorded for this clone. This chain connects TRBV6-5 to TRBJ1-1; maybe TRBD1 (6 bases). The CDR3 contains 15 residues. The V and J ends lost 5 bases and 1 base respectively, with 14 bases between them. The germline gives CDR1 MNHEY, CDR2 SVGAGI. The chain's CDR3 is CASSNQGPWNTEAFF. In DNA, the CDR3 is TGTGCCAGCAGTAATCAGGGGCCCTGGAACACTGAAGCTTTCTTT.

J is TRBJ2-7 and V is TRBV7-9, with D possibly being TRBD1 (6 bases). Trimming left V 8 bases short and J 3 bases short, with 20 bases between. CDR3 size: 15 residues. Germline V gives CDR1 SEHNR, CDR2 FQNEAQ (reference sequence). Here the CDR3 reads CASELGAGNFYEQYF. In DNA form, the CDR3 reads TGTGCCAGCGAATTGGGGGCAGGGAATTTCTACGAGCAGTACTTC.

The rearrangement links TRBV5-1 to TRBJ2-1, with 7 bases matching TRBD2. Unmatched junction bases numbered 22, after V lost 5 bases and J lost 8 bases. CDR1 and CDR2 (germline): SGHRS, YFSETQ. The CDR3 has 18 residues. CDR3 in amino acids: CASSFVLAGLNYGDEQFF. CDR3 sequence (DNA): TGCGCCAGCAGTTTTGTGTTAGCGGGCCTCAACTATGGTGATGAGCAGTTCTTC. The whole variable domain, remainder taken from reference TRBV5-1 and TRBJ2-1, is KAGVTQTPRYLIKTRGQQVTLSCSPISGHRSVSWYQQTPGQGLQFLFEYFSETQRNKGNFPGRFSGRQFSNSRSEMNVSTLELGDSALYLCASSFVLAGLNYGDEQFFGPGTRLTVL.

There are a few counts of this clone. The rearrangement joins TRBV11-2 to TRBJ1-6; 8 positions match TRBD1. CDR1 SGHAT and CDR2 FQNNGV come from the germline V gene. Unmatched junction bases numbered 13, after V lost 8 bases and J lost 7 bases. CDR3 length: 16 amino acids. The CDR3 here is CASSTIRGTGNSPLHF. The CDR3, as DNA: TGTGCCAGCTCGACAATCAGGGGGACAGGCAATTCACCCCTCCACTTT.

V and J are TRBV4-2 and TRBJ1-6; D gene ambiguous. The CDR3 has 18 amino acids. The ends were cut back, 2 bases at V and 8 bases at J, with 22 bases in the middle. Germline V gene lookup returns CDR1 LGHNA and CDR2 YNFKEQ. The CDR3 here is CASSQRRGGLSRDSPLHF. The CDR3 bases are TGTGCCAGCAGCCAAAGACGAGGAGGGCTCTCTAGGGATTCACCCCTCCACTTT.

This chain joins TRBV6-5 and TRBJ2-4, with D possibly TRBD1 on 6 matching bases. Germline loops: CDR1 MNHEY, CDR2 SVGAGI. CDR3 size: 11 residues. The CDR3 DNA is TGTGACGCAGGGGTGACAAACATTCAGTACTTC. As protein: CDAGVTNIQYF.

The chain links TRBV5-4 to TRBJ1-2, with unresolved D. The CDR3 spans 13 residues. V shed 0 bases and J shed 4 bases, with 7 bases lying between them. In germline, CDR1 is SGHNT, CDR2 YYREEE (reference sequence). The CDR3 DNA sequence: TGTGCCAGCAGCTTGGGACTATTCTATGGCTACACCTTC. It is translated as CASSLGLFYGYTF.

The CDR3 sequence: CASRDRGNYGYTF. As DNA, the CDR3 is TGTGCCAGCCGGGACAGGGGAAACTATGGCTACACCTTC. This sequence joins TRBV28 and TRBJ1-2; 10 nucleotides agree with TRBD1. CDR3 length: 13 residues. After removal of 8 bases from V and 2 bases from J, the junction contained 2 bases not matched to a gene. CDR1 and CDR2 (germline): MDHEN, SYDVKM.

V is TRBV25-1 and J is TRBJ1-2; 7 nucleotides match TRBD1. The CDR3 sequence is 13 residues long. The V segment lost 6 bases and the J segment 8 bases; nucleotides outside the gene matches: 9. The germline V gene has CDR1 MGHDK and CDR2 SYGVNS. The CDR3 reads CASSVTGTEGYTF. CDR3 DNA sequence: TGTGCCAGCAGCGTGACAGGGACTGAAGGCTACACCTTC.

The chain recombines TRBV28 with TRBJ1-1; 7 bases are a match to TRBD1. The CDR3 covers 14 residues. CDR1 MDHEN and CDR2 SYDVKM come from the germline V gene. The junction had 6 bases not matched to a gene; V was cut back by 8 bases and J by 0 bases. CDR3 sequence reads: CASELGQMNTEAFF. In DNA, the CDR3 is TGTGCCAGCGAATTGGGACAGATGAACACTGAAGCTTTCTTT.

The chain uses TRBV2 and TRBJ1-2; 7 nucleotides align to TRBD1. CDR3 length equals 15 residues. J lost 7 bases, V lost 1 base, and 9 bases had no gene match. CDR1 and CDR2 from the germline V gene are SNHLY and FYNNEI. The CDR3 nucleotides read TGTGCCAGCAGTGAAGAGGGGGGTTACAGGGGTGGCTACACCTTC. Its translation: CASSEEGGYRGGYTF.

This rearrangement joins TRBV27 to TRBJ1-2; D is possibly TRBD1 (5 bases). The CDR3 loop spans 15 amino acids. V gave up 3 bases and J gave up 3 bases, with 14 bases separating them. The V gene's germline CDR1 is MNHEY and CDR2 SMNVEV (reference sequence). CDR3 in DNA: TGTGCCAGCAGTTTCCGTCAGGGTAGGGACTATGGCTACACCTTC. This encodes CASSFRQGRDYGYTF.

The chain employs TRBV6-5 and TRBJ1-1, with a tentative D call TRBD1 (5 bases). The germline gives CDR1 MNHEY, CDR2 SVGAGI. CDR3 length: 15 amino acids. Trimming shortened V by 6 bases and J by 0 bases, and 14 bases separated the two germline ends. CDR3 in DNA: TGTGCCAGCAGGGGCTTGGGGGGACTGAACACTGAAGCTTTCTTT. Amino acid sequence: CASRGLGGLNTEAFF.